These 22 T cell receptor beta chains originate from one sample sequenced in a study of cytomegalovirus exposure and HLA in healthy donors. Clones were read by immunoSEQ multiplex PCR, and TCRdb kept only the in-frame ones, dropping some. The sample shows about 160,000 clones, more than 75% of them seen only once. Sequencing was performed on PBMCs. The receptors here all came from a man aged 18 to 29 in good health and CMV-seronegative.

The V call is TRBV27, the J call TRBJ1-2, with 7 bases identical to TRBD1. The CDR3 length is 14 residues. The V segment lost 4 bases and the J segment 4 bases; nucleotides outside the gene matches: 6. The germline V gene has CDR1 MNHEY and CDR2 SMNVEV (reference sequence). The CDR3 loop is CASSSLGQSYGYTF. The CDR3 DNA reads TGTGCCAGCAGTTCTTTGGGACAGTCCTATGGCTACACCTTC.

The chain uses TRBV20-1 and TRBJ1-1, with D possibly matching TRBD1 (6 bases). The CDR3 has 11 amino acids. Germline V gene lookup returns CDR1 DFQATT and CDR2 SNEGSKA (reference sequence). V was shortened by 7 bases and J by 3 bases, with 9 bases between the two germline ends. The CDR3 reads CSEAGDTEAFF. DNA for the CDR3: TGCAGTGAGGCAGGGGACACTGAAGCTTTCTTT.

The CDR3 reads CASSWDRDSGYTF. In DNA form, the CDR3 reads TGCGCCAGCAGCTGGGACAGGGACTCTGGCTACACCTTC. The chain has TRBV5-1 and TRBJ1-2; TRBD1 aligns across 9 bases. V lost 3 bases, J lost 7 bases, and 4 bases stayed unmatched. From germline, CDR1 is SGHRS and CDR2 YFSETQ. The CDR3 extends over 13 amino acids.

This chain's CDR3 is CASRLQVNTEAFF. In DNA form, the CDR3 reads TGTGCCAGCAGGTTACAGGTGAACACTGAAGCTTTCTTT. The chain uses TRBV6-5 and TRBJ1-1; D may be TRBD1 (5 bases). Per the germline V gene, CDR1 is MNHEY and CDR2 is SVGAGI. The V and J ends lost 6 bases and 0 bases respectively, with 8 bases between them. The CDR3 is 13 residues long.

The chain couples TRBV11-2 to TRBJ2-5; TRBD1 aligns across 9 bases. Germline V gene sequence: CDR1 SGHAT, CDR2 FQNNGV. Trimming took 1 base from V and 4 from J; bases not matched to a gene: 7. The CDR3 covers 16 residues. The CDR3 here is CASSLAGQGSGETQYF. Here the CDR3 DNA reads TGTGCCAGCAGCTTAGCGGGACAGGGATCCGGAGAGACCCAGTACTTC.

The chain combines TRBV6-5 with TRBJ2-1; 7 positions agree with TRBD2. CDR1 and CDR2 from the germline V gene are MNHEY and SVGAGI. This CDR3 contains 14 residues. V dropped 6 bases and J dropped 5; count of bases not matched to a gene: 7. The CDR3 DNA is TGTGCCAGCAGCTCGGGAGGAATGCACAATGAGCAGTTCTTC. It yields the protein CASSSGGMHNEQFF.

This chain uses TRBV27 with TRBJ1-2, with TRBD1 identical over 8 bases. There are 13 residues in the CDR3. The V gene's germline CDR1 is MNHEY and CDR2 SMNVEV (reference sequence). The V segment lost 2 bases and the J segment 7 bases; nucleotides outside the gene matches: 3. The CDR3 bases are TGTGCCAGCAGTTTAGGTACAGGGGGTGGCTACACCTTC. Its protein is CASSLGTGGGYTF.

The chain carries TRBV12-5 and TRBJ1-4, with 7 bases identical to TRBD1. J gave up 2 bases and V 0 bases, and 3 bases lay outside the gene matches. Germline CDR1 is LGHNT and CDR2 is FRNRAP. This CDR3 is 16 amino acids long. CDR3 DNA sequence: TGTGCTAGTGGTTTGGTGCTACAGGGGACTAATGAAAAACTGTTTTTT. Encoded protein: CASGLVLQGTNEKLFF.

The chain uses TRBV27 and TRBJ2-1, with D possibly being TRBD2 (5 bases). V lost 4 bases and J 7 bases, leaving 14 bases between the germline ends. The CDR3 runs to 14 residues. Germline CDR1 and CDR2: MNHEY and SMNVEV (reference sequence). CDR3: CASSWGDTINEQFF. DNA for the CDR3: TGTGCCAGCAGTTGGGGAGACACCATTAATGAGCAGTTCTTC.

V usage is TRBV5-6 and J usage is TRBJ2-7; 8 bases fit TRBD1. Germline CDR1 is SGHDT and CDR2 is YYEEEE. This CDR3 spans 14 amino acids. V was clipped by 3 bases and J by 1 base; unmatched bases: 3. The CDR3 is CASSSGTGSYEQYF. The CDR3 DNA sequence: TGTGCCAGCAGCTCCGGGACAGGATCCTACGAGCAGTACTTC.

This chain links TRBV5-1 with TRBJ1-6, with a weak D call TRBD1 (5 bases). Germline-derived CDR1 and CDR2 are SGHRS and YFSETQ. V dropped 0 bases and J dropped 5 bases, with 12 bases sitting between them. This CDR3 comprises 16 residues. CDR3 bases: TGCGCCAGCAGCTTGGCTGGGGGGAGGAATAATTCACCCCTCCACTTT. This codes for CASSLAGGRNNSPLHF.

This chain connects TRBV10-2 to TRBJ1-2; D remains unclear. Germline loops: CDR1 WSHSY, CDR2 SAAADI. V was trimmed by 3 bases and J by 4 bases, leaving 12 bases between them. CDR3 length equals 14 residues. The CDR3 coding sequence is TGCGCCAGCAGTGAATCACCGGGATTCTATGGCTACACCTTC. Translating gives CASSESPGFYGYTF.

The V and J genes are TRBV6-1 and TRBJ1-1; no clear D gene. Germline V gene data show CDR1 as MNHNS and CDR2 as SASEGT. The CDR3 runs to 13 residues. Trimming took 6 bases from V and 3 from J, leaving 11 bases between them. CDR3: CASSLEADTEAFF. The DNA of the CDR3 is TGTGCCAGCAGCCTAGAGGCGGACACTGAAGCTTTCTTT.

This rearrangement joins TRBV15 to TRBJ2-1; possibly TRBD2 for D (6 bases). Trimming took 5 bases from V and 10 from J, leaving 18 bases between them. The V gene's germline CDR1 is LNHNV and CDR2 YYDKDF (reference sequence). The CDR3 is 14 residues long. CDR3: CATSPAGRRGEQFF. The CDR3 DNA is TGTGCCACCAGCCCAGCGGGCCGGCGGGGCGAGCAGTTCTTC.

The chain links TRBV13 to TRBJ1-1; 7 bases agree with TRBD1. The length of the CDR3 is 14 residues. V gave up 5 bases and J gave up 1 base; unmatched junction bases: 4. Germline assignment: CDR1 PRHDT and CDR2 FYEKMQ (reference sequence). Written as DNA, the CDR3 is TGTGCCAGCAGCCTTCGACAGGGGAACACTGAAGCTTTCTTT. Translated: CASSLRQGNTEAFF.

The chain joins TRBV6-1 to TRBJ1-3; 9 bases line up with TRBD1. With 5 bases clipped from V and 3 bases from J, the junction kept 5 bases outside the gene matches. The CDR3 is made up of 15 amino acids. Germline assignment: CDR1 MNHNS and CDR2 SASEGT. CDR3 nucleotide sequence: TGTGCCAGCAGTCGGACAGGGGACGGTGGAAACACCATATATTTT. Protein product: CASSRTGDGGNTIYF.

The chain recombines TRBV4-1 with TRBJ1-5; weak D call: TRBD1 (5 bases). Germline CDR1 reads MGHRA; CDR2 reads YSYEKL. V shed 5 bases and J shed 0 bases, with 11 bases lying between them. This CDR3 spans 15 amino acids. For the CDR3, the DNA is TGCGCCAGCAGCTCCAGGGCGGATAGCAATCAGCCCCAGCATTTT. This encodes CASSSRADSNQPQHF.

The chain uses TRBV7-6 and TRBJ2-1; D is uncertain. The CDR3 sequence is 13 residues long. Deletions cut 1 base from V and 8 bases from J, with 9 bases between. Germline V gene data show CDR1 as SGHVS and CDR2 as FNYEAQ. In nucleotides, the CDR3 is TGTGCCAGCAGCTTAGAAACAGCCCATGAGCAGTTCTTC. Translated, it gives CASSLETAHEQFF.

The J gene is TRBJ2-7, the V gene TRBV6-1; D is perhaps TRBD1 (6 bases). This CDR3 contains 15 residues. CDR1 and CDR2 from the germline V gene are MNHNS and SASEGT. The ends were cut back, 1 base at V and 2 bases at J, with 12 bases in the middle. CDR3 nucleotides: TGTGCCAGCAGTGAAGGCAGTCAGGGGCCCTACGAGCAGTACGTC. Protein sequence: CASSEGSQGPYEQYV.

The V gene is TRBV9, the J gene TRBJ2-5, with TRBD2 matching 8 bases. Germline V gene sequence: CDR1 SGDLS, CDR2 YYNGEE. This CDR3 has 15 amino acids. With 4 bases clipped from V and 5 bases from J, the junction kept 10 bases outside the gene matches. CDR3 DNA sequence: TGTGCCAGCAGCCCACGACTAGCGATGAGGGAGACCCAGTACTTC. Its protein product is CASSPRLAMRETQYF.

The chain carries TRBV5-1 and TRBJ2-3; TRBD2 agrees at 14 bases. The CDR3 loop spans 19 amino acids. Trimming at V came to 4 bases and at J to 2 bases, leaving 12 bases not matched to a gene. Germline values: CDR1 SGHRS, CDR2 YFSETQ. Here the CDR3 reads CASSGTGLAGVKSTDTQYF. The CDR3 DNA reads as TGCGCCAGCAGCGGCACGGGACTAGCGGGAGTTAAGTCCACAGATACGCAGTATTTT.

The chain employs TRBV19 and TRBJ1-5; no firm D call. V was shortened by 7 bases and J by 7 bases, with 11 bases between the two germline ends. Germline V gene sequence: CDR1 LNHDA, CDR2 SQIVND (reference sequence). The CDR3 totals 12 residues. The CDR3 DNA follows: TGTGCCAGTACCATCGGCGGGCAGCCCCAGCATTTT. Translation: CASTIGGQPQHF.